The present T cell receptor beta chain was sequenced within a study of shared clonotypes between healthy human individuals (dated by TCRdb to between 2020 and 2021). Study-wide context: A couple of women and a few men aged 18 to 49 years were included in the cohort. For each donor, three plates each were used for CD4 naive and CD4 memory, two plates were used for CD8 naive, and one plate was used for CD8 memory. The study deeply sequenced blood TCR repertoires of about 5 healthy adults to estimate repertoire size and the extent of clonotype sharing between individuals. To increase sequencing depth and limit assay-specific biases, different laboratories used diverse techniques to prepare libraries and sequence TCR repertoires. Between about 0.9 and 9 billion PBMCs per donor were obtained by leukapheresis.

Remarks on this clone: Its antigen is unknown. No base quality values were provided; no much bigger clone lies one nucleotide off.

General conclusions and limits of the study: Larger estimated clonotype richness was generally found for naive subsets than for memory subsets. Across several donors, approximately 5% of naive CD4, around 3.3% of naive CD8, approximately 2.5% of memory CD4, and approximately 0.4% of memory CD8 clonotypes were shared. Higher generation probabilities were observed for clonotypes shared by all four sorted-subset donors than for non-shared clonotypes. The small number of donors limited the genetic and exposure-history diversity represented. Pairwise subsampling indicated that sequencing depth was expected to affect the degree of clonotype sharing among donors. Sampling was limited to blood, and TCR repertoires in tissue likely differ from TCR repertoires in blood. Incomplete sequencing was indicated by rarefaction of sorted-subset datasets, despite the large sequencing depth.

CD8 naive samples consisted of CD45RO-negative cells that were positively selected for CCR7, yielding a CD45RA+CCR7+ population without TemRA cells. The donors were healthy, HIV-negative adults with no recently reported acute infections or vaccinations. Every donor was a Caucasian adult residing in Nashville, Tennessee, USA. Blood was obtained by leukapheresis, after which PBMCs were separated by Ficoll-Histopaque density gradient centrifugation and cryopreserved in liquid nitrogen vapor phase. Analytical flow cytometry was used to check the purity and quantity of each magnetically sorted T cell population. From each sorted fraction, genomic DNA was isolated and quantified by UV absorbance on a Nanodrop 2000c. TCR CDR3 regions were amplified from genomic DNA by multiplex PCR using the deep immunoSEQ assay. Extracted genomic DNA from each cell subset was spread evenly across all wells of several immunoSEQ 96-well plates, with each plate serving as a replicate. For sorted subsets, 150 to 250 ng genomic DNA, equal to about 30,000 T cell genomes, was loaded into each replicate PCR. The purified libraries were quantified using a Qubit 3.0 fluorometer, sized with a Bioanalyzer 2100, and then quantified again using the KAPA Library Quantification kit. A separate single-read 150-cycle Illumina NextSeq 550 flow cell was used to sequence each immunoSEQ 96-well plate. Turning to the authors' computational methods: Because only junctional sequences without quality scores were contained in the immunoSEQ output, filtering matching that applied to full-length reads could not be performed. Sequences were annotated with PyIR, a Python wrapper for IgBLAST v1.9, using IMGT germline references to assign V/J genes and CDR3. Reads with weak V/J assignments (E-value above 1e-6), missing CDR3, stop codons, out-of-frame junctions, or ambiguous translated residues were removed. V3J clonotypes were defined by identical inferred V gene, J gene, and CDR3 amino acid sequence. Percentage overlap between repertoires was calculated by dividing the number of shared unique clonotypes by the size of the smaller repertoire. Repertoire richness was assessed with RTK rarefaction, the Chao1 estimator, and Recon v2.1 estimates of unobserved clonotypes. For all TCRbeta clonotypes obtained by the gDNA method from a handful of donors, generation probabilities were computed with OLGA. TCRdb holds this immuneACCESS table with in-frame rearrangements only. Some clones are missing; in checked studies, unresolved V genes explain under half, and the rest has no known cause. D and trimming come from the DNA, and the V and J calls and clone size come from that table. A total of millions of clones appear in this sample, approximately 94% of them only once. The leading ten clones occupy more than 1.5% of the sample.

This receptor was taken from a man aged 18 to 29 in good health. Some clones in this sample may be carry-over from other donors' samples. Sequenced material: naive CD8+ T cells from PBMCs. The label giving this sample's cell subset or site can be read as: CD45RA+CCR7+.

The CDR3 in this case is CASSFADGSLNTEAFF. The nucleotide sequence reads as follows: TGTGCCAGCAGCTTCGCGGACGGATCATTGAACACTGAAGCTTTCTTT. The rearranged chain carries TRBV11-2 and TRBJ1-1; no D gene call is confident. V is shortened by 3 bases, J by 0 bases, and the region joining them spans 14 bases. The germline V gene gives CDR1 as SGHAT and CDR2 as FQNNGV. Inclusive of the bounding cysteine and phenylalanine, the CDR3 is 16 residues long. The read is trimmed to its CDR3 DNA, 48 bases read in frame from base 1.